This TCR beta chain was identified during a study of T cells in Graves' hyperthyroidism and ophthalmopathy. Whole-study context: Upon initial diagnosis and before any treatment, peripheral blood was collected.

This clonotype was detected many times. What it binds is not known. Amplification yielded TCR beta CDR3 regions, with RNA transcripts as the source. HTBI primers drove first-round RT-PCR of the TCR CDR3. TCRdb re-called the multiplex PCR reads with MiXCR, one entry per CDR3 protein. Seen here are fewer than 400,000 distinct CDR3 sequences, around 15% observed once, and the top ten hold 25% to 30%. Patients affected by ophthalmopathy presented a Clinical Activity Score of at least 3, a NOSPECS grade of at least 4, and disease duration below 3 months. The CDR3 length is 15 residues. Germline CDR1 is SGDLS and CDR2 is YYNGEE. The J segment lost 5 bases and the V segment lost 0 bases, leaving 5 bases of the junction unmatched. Study-wide results and limits: Ophthalmopathy could be told apart from stable hyperthyroidism with a 13 V-J model. Model-based prediction identified ophthalmopathy a median around seven months prior to its onset.

V and J are TRBV9 and TRBJ2-5; TRBD1 agrees at 9 bases. The sequence was collected from a man in his fifties with Graves' ophthalmopathy. The material sequenced was blood. CDR3 in amino acids: CASSVAPDRGETQYF. The CDR3 DNA sequence: TGTGCCAGCAGCGTAGCCCCGGACAGGGGTGAGACCCAGTACTTC.